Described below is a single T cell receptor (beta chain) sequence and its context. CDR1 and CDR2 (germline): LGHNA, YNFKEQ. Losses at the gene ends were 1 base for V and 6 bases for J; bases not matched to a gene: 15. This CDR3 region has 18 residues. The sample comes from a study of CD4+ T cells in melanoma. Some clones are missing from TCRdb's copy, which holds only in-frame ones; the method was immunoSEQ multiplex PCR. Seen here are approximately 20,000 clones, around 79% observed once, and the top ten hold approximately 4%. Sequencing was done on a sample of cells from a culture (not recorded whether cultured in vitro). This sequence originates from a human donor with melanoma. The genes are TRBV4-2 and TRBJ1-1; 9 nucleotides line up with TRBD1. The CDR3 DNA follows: TGTGCCAGCAGCCAAGGCTCCGGGACAGGGCTGCTCCCACCTGAAGCTTTCTTT. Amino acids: CASSQGSGTGLLPPEAFF.